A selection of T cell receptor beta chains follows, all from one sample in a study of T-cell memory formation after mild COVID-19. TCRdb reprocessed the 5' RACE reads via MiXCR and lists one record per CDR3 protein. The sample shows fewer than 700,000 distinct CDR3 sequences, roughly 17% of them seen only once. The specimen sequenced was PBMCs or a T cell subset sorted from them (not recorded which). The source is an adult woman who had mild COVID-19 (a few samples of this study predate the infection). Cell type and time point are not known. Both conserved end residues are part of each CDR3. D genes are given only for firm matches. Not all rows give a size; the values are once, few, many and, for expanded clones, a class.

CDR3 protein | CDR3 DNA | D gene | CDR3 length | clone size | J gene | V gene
CASSPDYSTSGSYEQYF | TGTGCCAGCAGCCCAGATTACTCGACTAGCGGGAGCTACGAGCAGTACTTC | TRBD2 | 17 | NA | TRBJ2-7 | TRBV11-2
CASSFSTGGAGNSPLHF | TGTGCCAGCAGCTTTTCGACAGGGGGCGCGGGTAATTCACCCCTCCACTTT | TRBD1 | 17 | few | TRBJ1-6 | TRBV7-8
CASSVGEGGEQPQHF | TGTGCCAGCAGCGTAGGTGAAGGGGGCGAGCAGCCCCAGCATTTT | TRBD1 | 15 | NA | TRBJ1-5 | TRBV9
CASSYFGGGDVAFF | TGTGCCAGCAGTTACTTCGGAGGGGGCGACGTAGCTTTCTTT | TRBD1 | 14 | NA | TRBJ1-1 | TRBV6-6
CASSYKEPTDTQYF | TGTGCCAGCAGTTACAAAGAGCCCACAGATACGCAGTATTTT | NA | 14 | NA | TRBJ2-3 | TRBV6-2/TRBV6-3
CSARPFSGRGSGNEQFF | TGCAGTGCTAGACCCTTTAGCGGGAGAGGTTCTGGCAATGAGCAGTTCTTC | TRBD2 | 17 | NA | TRBJ2-1 | TRBV20-1
CATSIYSGNTIYF | TGTGCCACCAGTATCTATTCTGGAAACACCATATATTTT | NA | 13 | NA | TRBJ1-3 | TRBV24-1
CASSLLSIPGNTIYF | TGTGCCAGCAGTCTACTTTCGATACCGGGAAACACCATATATTTT | NA | 15 | few | TRBJ1-3 | TRBV12-3/TRBV12-4
CASSLGESSGETQYF | TGTGCCAGCAGTTTGGGGGAATCGTCGGGAGAGACCCAGTACTTC | NA | 15 | NA | TRBJ2-5 | TRBV6-2/TRBV6-3
CSVDGLAGPYEQYF | TGCAGCGTTGATGGACTAGCGGGACCCTACGAGCAGTACTTC | TRBD2 | 14 | few | TRBJ2-7 | TRBV29-1
CSGAGGNTEAFF | TGCAGCGGGGCAGGGGGGAACACTGAAGCTTTCTTT | TRBD1 | 12 | few | TRBJ1-1 | TRBV29-1
CASSIGAKRERSNEQFF | TGTGCCAGTAGTATTGGGGCCAAGCGGGAGCGGTCCAATGAGCAGTTCTTC | TRBD2 | 17 | NA | TRBJ2-1 | TRBV19
CSAPRPVGAEKLFF | TGCAGTGCTCCTAGGCCCGTAGGAGCTGAAAAACTGTTTTTT | NA | 14 | few | TRBJ1-4 | TRBV20-1
CASSIVAGNQPQHF | TGTGCCAGTAGTATAGTTGCAGGGAATCAGCCCCAGCATTTT | NA | 14 | NA | TRBJ1-5 | TRBV19
CASRFPQGVETQYF | TGTGCCAGCAGGTTTCCACAGGGGGTAGAGACCCAGTACTTC | TRBD1 | 14 | few | TRBJ2-5 | TRBV2
CAWSPHTSGANVLTF | TGTGCCTGGAGTCCTCACACCTCTGGGGCCAACGTCCTGACTTTC | NA | 15 | many | TRBJ2-6 | TRBV30
CASSPRTSGTTGANVLTF | TGTGCCAGCAGCCCGCGGACTAGCGGGACAACCGGGGCCAACGTCCTGACTTTC | TRBD2 | 18 | NA | TRBJ2-6 | TRBV7-9
CASSKGQGEGNEQFF | TGTGCCAGCAGCAAAGGACAGGGGGAGGGAAATGAGCAGTTCTTC | TRBD1 | 15 | few | TRBJ2-1 | TRBV11-3
CATETTGGAEQFF | TGTGCCACCGAAACGACAGGGGGCGCCGAGCAGTTCTTC | TRBD1 | 13 | few | TRBJ2-1 | TRBV19
CSASPLDRVYEQYF | TGCAGTGCTAGCCCCCTGGACAGAGTCTACGAGCAGTACTTC | NA | 14 | NA | TRBJ2-7 | TRBV20-1
CASSHRPIGNIQYF | TGTGCCAGCAGCCACAGACCTATCGGGAACATTCAGTACTTC | NA | 14 | NA | TRBJ2-4 | TRBV3-1
CASSYNGGELFF | TGTGCCAGCAGTTACAATGGCGGGGAGCTGTTTTTT | NA | 12 | NA | TRBJ2-2 | TRBV6-5
CASSGGFVNTIYF | TGTGCCAGCAGCGGGGGATTTGTCAACACCATATATTTT | NA | 13 | NA | TRBJ1-3 | TRBV6-5
CASSLVLTGPGYTF | TGTGCCAGCAGCTTGGTTCTGACAGGTCCTGGCTACACCTTC | NA | 14 | few | TRBJ1-2 | TRBV5-6
CASSHGDRYGYTF | TGCGCCAGCAGCCACGGCGACAGATATGGCTACACCTTC | NA | 13 | few | TRBJ1-2 | TRBV5-1